A selection of T cell receptor beta chains follows, all from one sample in a study of blood T cell repertoires in COVID-19. Data came from immunoSEQ multiplex PCR; TCRdb stores just in-frame clones and leaves some out. This sample has about 160,000 clones, with roughly 93% found just once. Sequencing was performed on peripheral blood. The receptor set was obtained from a woman aged 45-59 years with acute or convalescent COVID-19. The CDR3 runs from the conserved cysteine through the conserved F or W. D genes are given only for firm matches. The size of a clone is reported for some rows only, either as once, few or many, or as a class for expanded clones.

TRBV25-1	TRBJ1-2	once	-	CASSESRGRGYGYTF	TGTGCCAGCAGTGAATCACGGGGTCGGGGCTATGGCTACACCTTC
TRBV30	TRBJ2-1	-	TRBD2	CAWNRGLAGSYNEQFF	TGTGCCTGGAACAGAGGACTAGCGGGCTCCTACAATGAGCAGTTCTTC
TRBV18	TRBJ1-3	-	TRBD1	CASSPKGASSGNTIYF	TGTGCCAGTTCACCAAAGGGGGCGAGCTCTGGAAACACCATATATTTT
TRBV30	TRBJ1-6	-	-	CAWSIGWEDSPLHF	TGTGCCTGGAGCATAGGGTGGGAGGATTCACCCCTCCACTTT
TRBV5-1	TRBJ1-5	-	-	CASTPWGSPRQPQHF	TGCGCCAGCACCCCTTGGGGCTCTCCCCGACAGCCCCAGCATTTT
TRBV2	TRBJ1-2	-	-	CASSEWETILYGYTF	TGTGCCAGCAGTGAATGGGAGACCATCCTCTATGGCTACACCTTC
TRBV4-1	TRBJ1-2	-	-	CASSPYGLSVNGYTF	TGCGCCAGCAGCCCGTACGGACTATCAGTTAATGGCTACACCTTC
TRBV27	TRBJ1-2	-	TRBD1	CASSLSRGQGYGYTF	TGTGCCAGCAGTTTATCGAGGGGACAGGGCTATGGCTACACCTTC
TRBV19	TRBJ1-1	-	TRBD1	CASSFGQGNTEAFF	TGTGCCAGTAGTTTCGGACAGGGAAACACTGAAGCTTTCTTT
TRBV28	TRBJ1-5	-	TRBD1	CASTTPGQGSRQPQHF	TGTGCCAGCACTACTCCGGGACAGGGCAGCCGGCAGCCCCAGCATTTT
TRBV5-4	TRBJ1-2	-	TRBD1	CASSSQGLMARTF	TGTGCCAGCAGCTCACAGGGGCTTATGGCTAGGACCTTC
TRBV5-1	TRBJ2-7	-	TRBD2	CASSSRSYPGLAGGPRYEQYF	TGCGCCAGCAGCTCACGAAGTTACCCGGGACTAGCGGGGGGGCCTCGGTACGAGCAGTACTTC
TRBV6-2/TRBV6-3	TRBJ1-2	-	TRBD1	CASSRGQERGYTF	TGTGCCAGCAGCCGTGGACAGGAGAGGGGCTACACCTTC
TRBV28	TRBJ1-2	-	TRBD1	CASSLDRGIYGYTF	TGTGCCAGCAGTCTCGACAGGGGTATTTATGGCTACACCTTC
TRBV11-2	TRBJ2-1	-	TRBD2	CASSIPPGTSGYNEQFF	TGTGCCAGCAGCATCCCTCCCGGGACTAGCGGTTACAATGAGCAGTTCTTC
TRBV19	TRBJ2-5	-	-	CASSSKKQAAETQYF	TGTGCCAGTAGTTCCAAAAAACAGGCAGCAGAGACCCAGTACTTC
TRBV5-1	TRBJ1-2	once	TRBD1	CASSPGQGWDYGYTF	TGCGCCAGCAGCCCAGGACAGGGTTGGGACTATGGCTACACCTTC
TRBV6-5	TRBJ1-2	once	TRBD1	CASTNRGQGGYTF	TGTGCCAGCACCAACAGGGGACAGGGGGGCTACACCTTC
TRBV6-5	TRBJ2-1	-	-	CASSTVQGARDEQFF	TGTGCCAGCAGCACGGTACAGGGCGCTAGGGATGAGCAGTTCTTC
TRBV14	TRBJ2-1	-	-	CASSQGDSPFVNEQFF	TGTGCCAGCAGCCAAGGCGACTCACCCTTCGTCAATGAGCAGTTCTTC
TRBV27	TRBJ2-7	-	-	CASSRRPSYEQYF	TGTGCCAGCAGTCGGAGACCGAGCTACGAGCAGTACTTC
TRBV7-9	TRBJ1-5	-	-	CASGTGPSNQPQHF	TGTGCCAGCGGGACTGGGCCTAGCAATCAGCCCCAGCATTTT